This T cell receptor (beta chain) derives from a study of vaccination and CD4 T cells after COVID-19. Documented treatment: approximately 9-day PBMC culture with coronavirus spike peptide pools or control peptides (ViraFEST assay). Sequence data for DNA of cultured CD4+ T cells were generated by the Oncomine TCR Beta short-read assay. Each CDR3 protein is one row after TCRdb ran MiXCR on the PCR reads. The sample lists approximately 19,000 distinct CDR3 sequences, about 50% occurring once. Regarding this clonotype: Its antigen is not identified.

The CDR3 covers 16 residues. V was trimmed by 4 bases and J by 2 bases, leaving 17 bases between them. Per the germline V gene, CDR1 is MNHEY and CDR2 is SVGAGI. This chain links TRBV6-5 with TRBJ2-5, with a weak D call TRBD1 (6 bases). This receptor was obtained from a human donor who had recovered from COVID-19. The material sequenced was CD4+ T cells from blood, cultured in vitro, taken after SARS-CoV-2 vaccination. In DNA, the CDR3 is TGTGCCAGCAGTTCCCGCTACAGGGACCCACAAGAGACCCAGTACTTC. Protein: CASSSRYRDPQETQYF.